This T cell receptor beta chain was observed in a study of shared clonotypes between healthy human individuals. Findings and caveats of the study: An expected dependence of interdonor clonotype sharing on sequencing depth was noted.

This clone was seen only once. Its antigen is still unknown. A far larger clone is a single base away, which makes a read error likely. The CDR3 is made up of 12 amino acids. CDR1 SGHTS and CDR2 YDEGEE come from the germline V gene. The donors were all Caucasian adults (living in Nashville, Tennessee). Genomic DNA, for the unsorted samples, came from some 100 million PBMCs. Data came from immunoSEQ multiplex PCR; TCRdb stores just in-frame clones and leaves some out. The sample holds some 500,000 clones, over 60% seen once. The J gene is TRBJ1-2, the V gene TRBV5-8, with D uncertain. This receptor was taken from a middle-aged woman in good health. Some clones in this sample may be carry-over from other donors' samples. Sequencing was performed on PBMCs. Here the CDR3 DNA reads TGTGCCAGCAGCTTGGAAGGGCTCGGCTGCACCTTC. Translated, it gives CASSLEGLGCTF.